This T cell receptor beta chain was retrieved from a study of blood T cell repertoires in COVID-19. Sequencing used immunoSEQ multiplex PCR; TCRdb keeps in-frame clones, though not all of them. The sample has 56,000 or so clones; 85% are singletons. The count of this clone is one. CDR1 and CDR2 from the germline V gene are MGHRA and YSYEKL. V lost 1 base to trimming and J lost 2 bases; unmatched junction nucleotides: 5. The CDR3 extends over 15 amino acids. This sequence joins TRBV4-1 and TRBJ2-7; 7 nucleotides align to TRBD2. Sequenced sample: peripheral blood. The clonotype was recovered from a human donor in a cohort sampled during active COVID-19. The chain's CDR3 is CASSQGEGLPYEQYF. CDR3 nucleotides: TGCGCCAGCAGCCAAGGGGAGGGTCTCCCCTACGAGCAGTACTTC.